A selection of T cell receptor beta chains follows, all from one sample in a study of radiotherapy plus CTLA-4 blockade in lung cancer. The method was immunoSEQ multiplex PCR; TCRdb's version includes in-frame clones alone and lacks a portion of them. The profile shows tens of thousands of clones, under 80% of them singletons. Specimen: peripheral blood, collected from a patient treated with radiotherapy plus ipilimumab. These receptors came from a human donor with non-small cell lung cancer who had stable disease on radiotherapy plus ipilimumab. CDR3s include the opening cysteine and the closing phenylalanine or tryptophan. Fields, in order: CDR3 protein, CDR3 DNA, clone size, V gene, D gene, J gene. D genes are given only for firm matches. Clone size is stated in some rows and not others, as once, few, many or a class when expanded.

CDR3aa: CASSAGTGTREQFF; CDR3nt: TGTGCCAGCAGCGCCGGGACAGGGACTCGGGAGCAGTTCTTC; abundance: .; v_gene: TRBV5-4; d_gene: TRBD1; j_gene: TRBJ2-1
CDR3aa: CASSGQSETQYF; CDR3nt: TGTGCCAGCAGCGGCCAGTCGGAGACCCAGTACTTC; abundance: .; v_gene: TRBV5-4; d_gene: .; j_gene: TRBJ2-5
CDR3aa: CASSLFDGGVNSPLHF; CDR3nt: TGTGCCAGCAGCTTATTTGACGGGGGCGTTAATTCACCCCTCCACTTT; abundance: .; v_gene: TRBV11-2; d_gene: .; j_gene: TRBJ1-6
CDR3aa: CSVNPDRFTDTQYF; CDR3nt: TGCAGCGTAAACCCGGACAGATTCACAGATACGCAGTATTTT; abundance: .; v_gene: TRBV29-1; d_gene: .; j_gene: TRBJ2-3
CDR3aa: CASSLDRAAGELFF; CDR3nt: TGTGCCAGCAGTCTGGACAGGGCGGCCGGGGAGCTGTTTTTT; abundance: .; v_gene: TRBV6-1; d_gene: TRBD1; j_gene: TRBJ2-2
CDR3aa: CATRAQTGSSPLHF; CDR3nt: TGTGCCACCCGGGCGCAGACAGGGAGTTCACCCCTCCACTTT; abundance: .; v_gene: TRBV10-3; d_gene: TRBD1; j_gene: TRBJ1-6
CDR3aa: CASSSDRGGYTF; CDR3nt: TGTGCCAGCAGCTCGGACAGGGGAGGCTACACCTTC; abundance: few; v_gene: TRBV6-6; d_gene: TRBD1; j_gene: TRBJ1-2
CDR3aa: CASSMDSKTGYTF; CDR3nt: TGTGCCAGCAGCATGGACAGTAAGACGGGCTACACCTTC; abundance: .; v_gene: TRBV7-2; d_gene: .; j_gene: TRBJ1-2
CDR3aa: CASSVGVSRDEKLFF; CDR3nt: TGCGCCAGCAGCGTCGGCGTTTCCCGGGATGAAAAACTGTTTTTT; abundance: .; v_gene: TRBV5-1; d_gene: .; j_gene: TRBJ1-4
CDR3aa: CASSPGQTQETQYF; CDR3nt: TGCGCCAGCAGCCCCGGACAGACACAAGAGACCCAGTACTTC; abundance: .; v_gene: TRBV5-1; d_gene: .; j_gene: TRBJ2-5
CDR3aa: CSVDRAENTEAFF; CDR3nt: TGCAGCGTTGACCGGGCGGAAAACACTGAAGCTTTCTTT; abundance: .; v_gene: TRBV29-1; d_gene: .; j_gene: TRBJ1-1
CDR3aa: CASKIRTVNTEAFF; CDR3nt: TGTGCCAGCAAGATCAGGACAGTGAACACTGAAGCTTTCTTT; abundance: .; v_gene: TRBV2; d_gene: .; j_gene: TRBJ1-1
CDR3aa: CASSLGGAQETQYF; CDR3nt: TGCGCCAGCAGCTTGGGGGGAGCGCAAGAGACCCAGTACTTC; abundance: few; v_gene: TRBV5-1; d_gene: .; j_gene: TRBJ2-5
CDR3aa: CASSLQGGMLMGYTF; CDR3nt: TGTGCCAGCAGCCTACAGGGGGGAATGCTTATGGGCTACACCTTC; abundance: .; v_gene: TRBV7-9; d_gene: TRBD1; j_gene: TRBJ1-2
CDR3aa: CASSLEGRDGYTF; CDR3nt: TGCGCCAGCAGCTTGGAGGGACGGGATGGCTACACCTTC; abundance: once; v_gene: TRBV5-1; d_gene: .; j_gene: TRBJ1-2
CDR3aa: CASSLESDLNYGYTF; CDR3nt: TGTGCCAGCAGCTTAGAGAGTGACCTAAACTATGGCTACACCTTC; abundance: .; v_gene: TRBV7-2; d_gene: .; j_gene: TRBJ1-2
CDR3aa: CAVPRGTVNTEAFF; CDR3nt: TGTGCCGTGCCGCGGGGGACGGTGAACACTGAAGCTTTCTTT; abundance: .; v_gene: TRBV28; d_gene: .; j_gene: TRBJ1-1
CDR3aa: CASSRITGGVGPPDTQYF; CDR3nt: TGTGCCAGCTCACGAATAACAGGGGGCGTAGGGCCTCCGGATACGCAGTATTTT; abundance: .; v_gene: TRBV18; d_gene: TRBD1; j_gene: TRBJ2-3
CDR3aa: CASSSGQENEKLFF; CDR3nt: TGTGCCAGTAGCTCGGGACAGGAGAATGAAAAACTGTTTTTT; abundance: .; v_gene: TRBV19; d_gene: TRBD1; j_gene: TRBJ1-4
CDR3aa: CASSVDASPAYNSPLHF; CDR3nt: TGTGCCAGCAGCGTAGACGCCTCTCCGGCCTATAATTCACCCCTCCACTTT; abundance: .; v_gene: TRBV9; d_gene: .; j_gene: TRBJ1-6
CDR3aa: CAISQNSNQPQHF; CDR3nt: TGTGCCATCAGTCAGAATAGCAATCAGCCCCAGCATTTT; abundance: once; v_gene: TRBV10-3; d_gene: .; j_gene: TRBJ1-5
CDR3aa: CASSFLKATEAFF; CDR3nt: TGTGCCAGCAGCTTCTTAAAGGCCACTGAAGCTTTCTTT; abundance: .; v_gene: TRBV7-3; d_gene: .; j_gene: TRBJ1-1
CDR3aa: CASSVEDRGYGYTF; CDR3nt: TGTGCCAGCAGCGTAGAGGACAGGGGCTATGGCTACACCTTC; abundance: few; v_gene: TRBV9; d_gene: TRBD1; j_gene: TRBJ1-2
CDR3aa: CASRGMIQGMDIQYF; CDR3nt: TGCGCCAGCAGAGGCATGATACAGGGGATGGACATTCAGTACTTC; abundance: .; v_gene: TRBV5-1; d_gene: TRBD1; j_gene: TRBJ2-4
CDR3aa: CASSFTGVGQPQHF; CDR3nt: TGTGCCAGCAGCTTTACAGGGGTTGGTCAGCCCCAGCATTTT; abundance: .; v_gene: TRBV11-2; d_gene: TRBD1; j_gene: TRBJ1-5
CDR3aa: CAITSGGDRGDTQYF; CDR3nt: TGTGCCATCACCAGCGGGGGGGATCGTGGAGATACGCAGTATTTT; abundance: .; v_gene: TRBV10-3; d_gene: TRBD2; j_gene: TRBJ2-3
CDR3aa: CASSLHDSNQPQHF; CDR3nt: TGTGCCAGCAGCCTTCACGATAGCAATCAGCCCCAGCATTTT; abundance: .; v_gene: TRBV11-2; d_gene: .; j_gene: TRBJ1-5
CDR3aa: CASSLPGSDTQYF; CDR3nt: TGTGCCAGCAGCCTCCCAGGGTCCGATACGCAGTATTTT; abundance: .; v_gene: TRBV28; d_gene: .; j_gene: TRBJ2-3
CDR3aa: CASSMRGPTNSYNSPLHF; CDR3nt: TGTGCCAGTAGTATGAGAGGGCCTACTAACTCCTATAATTCACCCCTCCACTTT; abundance: .; v_gene: TRBV19; d_gene: .; j_gene: TRBJ1-6
CDR3aa: CAGSPRGQLNTEAFF; CDR3nt: TGTGCCGGCTCACCGCGCGGACAGTTGAACACTGAAGCTTTCTTT; abundance: .; v_gene: TRBV18; d_gene: .; j_gene: TRBJ1-1
CDR3aa: CASAFGGYEQYF; CDR3nt: TGTGCCAGCGCCTTTGGGGGCTACGAGCAGTACTTC; abundance: .; v_gene: TRBV13; d_gene: .; j_gene: TRBJ2-7
CDR3aa: CASGRLGMNTEAFF; CDR3nt: TGTGCCAGCGGAAGGTTGGGCATGAACACTGAAGCTTTCTTT; abundance: .; v_gene: TRBV7-9; d_gene: .; j_gene: TRBJ1-1
CDR3aa: CASSGRLNTEAFF; CDR3nt: TGTGCCAGCAGCGGGAGGCTGAACACTGAAGCTTTCTTT; abundance: .; v_gene: TRBV28; d_gene: .; j_gene: TRBJ1-1
CDR3aa: CASSYSTTPLNTEAFF; CDR3nt: TGTGCCAGCAGTTACTCTACGACACCGCTGAACACTGAAGCTTTCTTT; abundance: .; v_gene: TRBV6-5; d_gene: .; j_gene: TRBJ1-1
CDR3aa: CASSPRQDKDSPLHF; CDR3nt: TGCGCCAGCAGCCCTAGGCAGGACAAGGATTCACCCCTCCACTTT; abundance: .; v_gene: TRBV5-1; d_gene: .; j_gene: TRBJ1-6
CDR3aa: CAISKTGGVTDTQYF; CDR3nt: TGTGCCATCAGTAAGACAGGGGGCGTTACAGATACGCAGTATTTT; abundance: .; v_gene: TRBV10-3; d_gene: TRBD1; j_gene: TRBJ2-3
CDR3aa: CASSPRTPPYEQYF; CDR3nt: TGTGCCAGCAGTCCAAGGACCCCCCCCTACGAGCAGTACTTC; abundance: .; v_gene: TRBV6-5; d_gene: .; j_gene: TRBJ2-7
CDR3aa: CASSVGYGYTF; CDR3nt: TGTGCCAGCAGCGTAGGCTATGGCTACACCTTC; abundance: few; v_gene: TRBV9; d_gene: .; j_gene: TRBJ1-2
CDR3aa: CASSEQGQGIPSGYTF; CDR3nt: TGTGCCAGCAGTGAACAAGGACAGGGAATTCCAAGTGGCTACACCTTC; abundance: few; v_gene: TRBV6-4; d_gene: TRBD1; j_gene: TRBJ1-2
CDR3aa: CASSGTGSLQQYF; CDR3nt: TGTGCCAGCTCCGGGACAGGGAGTTTGCAGCAGTACTTC; abundance: .; v_gene: TRBV19; d_gene: TRBD1; j_gene: TRBJ2-7
CDR3aa: CASSTTGFPDNSPLHF; CDR3nt: TGTGCCAGCAGCACCACAGGGTTTCCTGATAATTCACCCCTCCACTTT; abundance: .; v_gene: TRBV9; d_gene: .; j_gene: TRBJ1-6
CDR3aa: CASSQTRAAKNIQYF; CDR3nt: TGTGCCAGCAGCCAGACCCGGGCGGCTAAAAACATTCAGTACTTC; abundance: .; v_gene: TRBV28; d_gene: .; j_gene: TRBJ2-4
CDR3aa: CASSLLYGYTF; CDR3nt: TGTGCCAGCAGCTTACTCTATGGCTACACCTTC; abundance: once; v_gene: TRBV11-2; d_gene: .; j_gene: TRBJ1-2
CDR3aa: CASSIDRDRAGYTF; CDR3nt: TGTGCCAGCAGCATCGACCGGGACAGGGCTGGCTACACCTTC; abundance: .; v_gene: TRBV5-4; d_gene: TRBD1; j_gene: TRBJ1-2
CDR3aa: CASSLGLAASTDTQYF; CDR3nt: TGTGCCAGCAGCTTAGGACTAGCAGCCAGCACAGATACGCAGTATTTT; abundance: .; v_gene: TRBV7-3; d_gene: TRBD2; j_gene: TRBJ2-3
CDR3aa: CATSRDEGEVQYF; CDR3nt: TGTGCCACCAGCAGAGATGAGGGGGAGGTCCAGTACTTC; abundance: .; v_gene: TRBV15; d_gene: .; j_gene: TRBJ2-5
CDR3aa: CASGRAEAFF; CDR3nt: TGTGCCAGCGGCAGGGCTGAAGCTTTCTTT; abundance: .; v_gene: TRBV27; d_gene: .; j_gene: TRBJ1-1
CDR3aa: CASSFEGHGYTF; CDR3nt: TGTGCCAGCAGCTTTGAAGGGCATGGCTACACCTTC; abundance: once; v_gene: TRBV11-2; d_gene: .; j_gene: TRBJ1-2
CDR3aa: CASMRGTGELFF; CDR3nt: TGTGCCAGTATGAGGGGAACCGGGGAGCTGTTTTTT; abundance: few; v_gene: TRBV19; d_gene: .; j_gene: TRBJ2-2
CDR3aa: CASSLAGAGYTF; CDR3nt: TGTGCCAGCAGCTTAGCAGGTGCTGGCTACACCTTC; abundance: .; v_gene: TRBV11-2; d_gene: .; j_gene: TRBJ1-2
CDR3aa: CASSSLGEAARTDTEAFF; CDR3nt: TGTGCCAGCAGTTCCCTCGGGGAGGCCGCCCGGACGGACACTGAAGCTTTCTTT; abundance: .; v_gene: TRBV27; d_gene: .; j_gene: TRBJ1-1
CDR3aa: CSVGETVGYEQYF; CDR3nt: TGCAGCGTCGGGGAGACAGTTGGCTACGAGCAGTACTTC; abundance: .; v_gene: TRBV29-1; d_gene: .; j_gene: TRBJ2-7